This entry concerns a single TCR beta chain. This clone was seen more than once but under ten times. Its cognate antigen has yet to be identified. The sample holds no much larger clone one base away, and base qualities are not on file. Other DNA sequences in this sample translate to the same CDR3. Spanning cysteine to phenylalanine, the CDR3 consists of 15 amino acids. Only the CDR3 region is kept as DNA, spanning 45 bases read in frame from base 1. CDR1 and CDR2, looked up from the germline V gene (reference sequence), are LGHDT and YNNKEL. Trimming costs V 1 base and J 2 bases, and their ends lie 9 bases apart. This entry comes from a study of blood T cell repertoires in COVID-19 (TCRdb year 2020). Some background on the complete study: The collaborator samples originated in the United States, Italy and Spain and spanned the acute and convalescent phases of COVID-19. The material from the prospective study consisted of cDNA or gDNA derived from T cells, B-cell-depleted T cells, or PBMCs. Deeply sampled blood TCRbeta repertoires from subjects exposed to, actively infected with, or recovered from COVID-19 were included in the dataset. The repertoires were released in a freely available public database intended as a resource for research on the immune response to SARS-CoV-2. The samples were drawn from the first 160 participants of the ongoing ImmuneRACE study and from about 1,200 subjects provided by 6 global collaborators. Nearly every sample came with metadata listing a de-identified subject ID, COVID-19 status, age in years and sex. Where available, HLA class I and class II types were taken from metadata supplied by the sample provider and were not determined by assay-based typing. What the study reported, not specific to this receptor: The quantity of clinical and demographic metadata differed by source and by participant and was supplied without curation.

Each collaborating institution followed its own protocols to collect whole blood in K2EDTA tubes. For TCRbeta analysis, collaborators shipped samples as frozen whole blood, isolated PBMCs, or DNA extracted from either of those sample types. TCRbeta CDR3 regions were amplified from genomic DNA by means of the immunoSEQ Assay, a bias-controlled multiplex PCR. The authors' pipeline ran thus. Nucleated cell counts per sample were estimated from amplification of reference gene primers within the assay. Sequence reads were collapsed and filtered to measure the absolute abundance of every unique TCRbeta CDR3 rearrangement. For each sample, productive Simpson clonality was calculated as the square root of Simpson's diversity index across productive rearrangements. TCRdb stores this immuneACCESS table with in-frame sequences only. Part of the clones is absent; in the studies checked, under half of the shortfall reflects unresolved V genes, and no reason is known for the rest. V, J and clone size are taken as reported in that table, and D and trimming were inferred from the DNA itself. The sample table records around 28,000 clones; over 75% of these occur just once. Less than 20% of the sample comes from the top ten.

This clonotype was obtained from a man in his 70s with active COVID-19. Source material: peripheral blood. This chain joins TRBV3-1 (or the pseudogene TRBV3-2) to TRBJ1-5, and the D gene may be TRBD1, 5 bases matching. This receptor has the CDR3 CASSQGLGGNQPQHF. The DNA sequence reads TGTGCCAGCAGCCAAGGTTTAGGGGGCAATCAGCCCCAGCATTTT.